Listed below are T cell receptor beta chains from one sample, sequenced in a study of T cell responses to AZD1222 COVID-19 vaccine. Sequenced by immunoSEQ multiplex PCR; TCRdb stores in-frame clones only, minus some. The sample has more than 85,000 clones, about 90% seen once; the top ten hold roughly 15%. This specimen consisted of peripheral blood, obtained 28 days after the second AZD1222 dose. These receptors all stem from an adult who received the AZD1222 COVID-19 vaccine. CDR3s include the opening cysteine and the closing phenylalanine or tryptophan. Fields, in order: J gene, D gene, V gene, clone size, CDR3 DNA, CDR3 protein. The D gene is left open where the match is weak. Where a row states a size, it is once, few, many or the class of an expanded clone; other rows omit it.

J: TRBJ2-3; D: -; V: TRBV28; size: -; DNA: TGTGCCAGCAGTTTAAACCCCAGGGCTAGCACAGATACGCAGTATTTT; CDR3: CASSLNPRASTDTQYF
J: TRBJ2-7; D: -; V: TRBV19; size: -; DNA: TGTGCCAGTAGTATTCTCGGCTCCGAGGGCGAGCAGTACTTC; CDR3: CASSILGSEGEQYF
J: TRBJ1-1; D: -; V: TRBV28; size: -; DNA: TGTGCCAGCAGCCTGGTAGGGGGGAGGAACACTGAAGCTTTCTTT; CDR3: CASSLVGGRNTEAFF
J: TRBJ2-6; D: -; V: TRBV11-2; size: -; DNA: TGTGCCAGCAGCTTATCAACGGTGGGGAGCTCTGGGGCCAACGTCCTGACTTTC; CDR3: CASSLSTVGSSGANVLTF
J: TRBJ2-3; D: TRBD1; V: TRBV10-3; size: -; DNA: TGTGCCATCAGTGAGTCTCTTAACAGGGGATTAGAAACAGATACGCAGTATTTT; CDR3: CAISESLNRGLETDTQYF
J: TRBJ2-1; D: TRBD2; V: TRBV29-1; size: -; DNA: TGCAGCGTTGAATTGCGGGAGGGCTACAATGAGCAGTTCTTC; CDR3: CSVELREGYNEQFF
J: TRBJ1-6; D: -; V: TRBV9; size: -; DNA: TGTGCCAGCAGCGTAAGCAGGGAATCGTCACCCCTCCACTTT; CDR3: CASSVSRESSPLHF
J: TRBJ1-5; D: -; V: TRBV19; size: -; DNA: TGTGCCAGTAGTACAGACAGAGATCAGCCCCAGCATTTT; CDR3: CASSTDRDQPQHF
J: TRBJ1-1; D: -; V: TRBV19; size: -; DNA: TGTGCCAGTTCGGGACTGAACACTGAAGCTTTCTTT; CDR3: CASSGLNTEAFF
J: TRBJ2-1; D: TRBD2; V: TRBV3-1/TRBV3-2; size: once; DNA: TGTGCCAGCAGCCTTACTAGCGGGAGTTTAAATGAGCAGTTCTTC; CDR3: CASSLTSGSLNEQFF
J: TRBJ2-6; D: -; V: TRBV5-8; size: -; DNA: TGTGCCAGCAGTGACTTCAGCTCTGGGGCCAACGTCCTGACTTTC; CDR3: CASSDFSSGANVLTF
J: TRBJ2-1; D: TRBD2; V: TRBV19; size: -; DNA: TGTGCCAGTAGTATAGACGGACTAGCCAATGAGCAGTTCTTC; CDR3: CASSIDGLANEQFF
J: TRBJ1-5; D: TRBD1; V: TRBV19; size: -; DNA: TGTGCCAGTAGTATCGGACAGGGAGGACAGGCCCAGCATTTT; CDR3: CASSIGQGGQAQHF
J: TRBJ2-1; D: TRBD2; V: TRBV6-6; size: -; DNA: TGTGCCAGCAGTTATCTAGCGGGAGTCTCGAATGAGCAGTTCTTC; CDR3: CASSYLAGVSNEQFF